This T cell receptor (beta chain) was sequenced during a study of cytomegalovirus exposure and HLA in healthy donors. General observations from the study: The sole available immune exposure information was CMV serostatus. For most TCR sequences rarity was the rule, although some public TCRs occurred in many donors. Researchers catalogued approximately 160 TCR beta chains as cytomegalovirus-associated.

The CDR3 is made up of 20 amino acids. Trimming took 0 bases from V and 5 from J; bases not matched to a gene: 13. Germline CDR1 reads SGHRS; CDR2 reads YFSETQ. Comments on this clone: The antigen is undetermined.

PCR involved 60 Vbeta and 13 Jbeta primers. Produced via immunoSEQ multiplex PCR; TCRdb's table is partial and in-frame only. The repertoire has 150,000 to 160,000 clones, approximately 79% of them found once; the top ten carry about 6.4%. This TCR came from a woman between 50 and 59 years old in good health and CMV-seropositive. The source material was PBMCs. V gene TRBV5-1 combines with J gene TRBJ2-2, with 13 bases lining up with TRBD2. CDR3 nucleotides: TGCGCCAGCAGCTTGGTTCCTCGTACTAGCGGGGGGGCGGCTACCGGGGAGCTGTTTTTT. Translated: CASSLVPRTSGGAATGELFF.